This paragraph reports one T cell receptor (beta chain). These data originate in a study of blood T cell repertoires in COVID-19. Study as a whole: COVID-19 samples from acute and convalescent phases originated in the United States, Italy and Spain. T cells, B-cell-depleted T cells, or PBMCs provided the cDNA or gDNA that served as material.

In the original processing: By means of reference gene primer amplification, nucleated cell counts were estimated. Some clones are missing from TCRdb's copy, which holds only in-frame ones; the method was immunoSEQ multiplex PCR. D and trimming were read from the DNA, whereas the V and J calls and clone size are those reported in that table. Among about 200,000 clones listed, 80% to 90% were seen once. V lost 5 bases and J 4 bases, leaving 11 bases between the germline ends. Germline V gives CDR1 MNHEY, CDR2 SMNVEV (reference sequence). The CDR3 loop spans 13 amino acids. The sequenced material came from peripheral blood. The chain links TRBV27 to TRBJ1-2, with TRBD1 as a possible D gene (5 bases). This sequence was found in a human donor in a cohort sampled during active COVID-19. The CDR3, as DNA: TGTGCCAGCAGTCCCCAGGGTTCCTATGGCTACACCTTC. It specifies CASSPQGSYGYTF.